This passage covers 29 T cell receptor beta chains from one sample sequenced in a study of cytomegalovirus exposure and HLA in healthy donors (dated by TCRdb to the late 2010s). The protocol used for the library was the immunoSEQ multiplex PCR assay. A mixture of 60 forward primers for TCR Vbeta segments and 13 reverse primers for TCR Jbeta segments was used in the multiplex PCR. This is the immuneACCESS table as TCRdb keeps it, with only in-frame sequences that have V and J called. A part of the clones is gone; compared with another copy, unresolved V genes explain less than half, and the rest is unexplained. Within this sample are approximately 170,000 clones, with approximately 80% of them counted one time only. Of the sample, more than 1% falls within the top ten clones. Sequenced input: PBMCs. Receptors were obtained from a boy younger than 10 in good health and CMV-seronegative.

V usage is TRBV6-5 and J usage is TRBJ2-2; unclear D gene. Per germline, CDR1 MNHEY and CDR2 SVGAGI. The CDR3 extends over 12 amino acids. Trimming took off 6 bases at V and 4 bases at J, with 6 bases between the two ends. The CDR3 DNA follows: TGTGCCAGCAGACCGGGCACCGGGGAGCTGTTTTTT. It is translated as CASRPGTGELFF.

J is TRBJ2-5 and V is TRBV11-2; tentative D call: TRBD2 (6 bases). The V end lost 1 base, the J end lost 10 bases, and 19 bases lay between the germline ends. Germline CDR1 reads SGHAT; CDR2 reads FQNNGV. The CDR3 spans 15 residues. The CDR3 protein is CASSLAAGTTPHQYF. CDR3 nucleotides: TGTGCCAGCAGCTTAGCGGCGGGAACCACCCCTCACCAGTACTTC.

The chain links TRBV9 to TRBJ2-5; tentatively, D is TRBD1 (6 bases). Germline V gives CDR1 SGDLS, CDR2 YYNGEE. Trimming removed 3 bases at V and 5 bases at J, with 17 bases between. This CDR3 is 15 amino acids long. In nucleotides, the CDR3 is TGTGCCAGCAGCGCAGGGGCGAGATTGGAGGAGACCCAGTACTTC. This sequence encodes CASSAGARLEETQYF.

The chain uses TRBV10-1 and TRBJ2-1; 8 nucleotides line up with TRBD1. V trimming: 0 bases; J trimming: 8 bases; junction bases outside the gene matches: 12. CDR1 is WNHNN, CDR2 SYGVQD, per germline (reference sequence). CDR3 length: 17 amino acids. The CDR3 spells CASSESRARAGGYEQFF. In nucleotides, the CDR3 is TGCGCCAGCAGTGAGTCGAGAGCGCGGGCAGGGGGCTATGAGCAGTTCTTC.

J is TRBJ1-1 and V is TRBV5-4; D gene ambiguous. The ends were cut back, 1 base at V and 8 bases at J, with 21 bases in the middle. Germline values: CDR1 SGHNT, CDR2 YYREEE (reference sequence). This CDR3 comprises 16 residues. The CDR3 protein is CASSLKASGDPKEAFF. CDR3 DNA sequence: TGTGCCAGCAGCTTGAAAGCGAGCGGAGACCCGAAAGAAGCTTTCTTT.

The J gene is TRBJ2-7, the V gene TRBV28; a possible D gene is TRBD1 (5 bases). V lost 4 bases, J lost 3 bases, and 10 bases lay in between. The CDR3 extends over 13 amino acids. Per the germline V gene, CDR1 is MDHEN and CDR2 is SYDVKM. DNA of the CDR3: TGTGCCAGCAGTTCAGGACAAATCTACGAGCAGTACTTC. Protein: CASSSGQIYEQYF. Drawing the rest from reference TRBV28 and TRBJ2-7, the complete variable domain is DVKVTQSSRYLVKRTGEKVFLECVQDMDHENMFWYRQDPGLGLRLIYFSYDVKMKEKGDIPEGYSVSREKKERFSLILESASTNQTSMYLCASSSGQIYEQYFGPGTRLTVT.

This chain joins TRBV19 and TRBJ1-5; D is undetermined. CDR1 LNHDA and CDR2 SQIVND come from the germline V gene (reference sequence). Trimming cost V 7 bases and J 0 bases, with 13 bases left between them. There are 15 residues in the CDR3. In DNA form, the CDR3 reads TGTGCCAGTACCCCTGGAGGATTTAGCAATCAGCCCCAGCATTTT. This codes for CASTPGGFSNQPQHF. The variable domain in full, with the rest retrieved from reference TRBV19 and TRBJ1-5, is DGGITQSPKYLFRKEGQNVTLSCEQNLNHDAMYWYRQDPGQGLRLIYYSQIVNDFQKGDIAEGYSVSREKKESFPLTVTSAQKNPTAFYLCASTPGGFSNQPQHFGDGTRLSIL.

This clone was recorded only once. The chain has TRBV5-1 and TRBJ2-5; a possible D gene is TRBD2 (5 bases). The DNA end is a closer match to TRBJ2-7, so the J assignment may be wrong. CDR1 and CDR2 (germline): SGHRS, YFSETQ. The CDR3 has 16 residues. CDR3 in amino acids: CASSLGRDSLGYEQYF. In DNA form, the CDR3 reads TGCGCCAGCAGCTTGGGTCGGGATAGCCTCGGCTACGAGCAGTACTTC.

The chain recombines TRBV30 with TRBJ2-3; TRBD2 aligns across 9 bases. Looked up from germline, CDR1 is GTSNPN and CDR2 is SVGIG (reference sequence). CDR3 size: 14 residues. Trimming took 8 bases from V and 4 from J; bases not matched to a gene: 10. CDR3 DNA: TGTGCCGGGGCTAGCGGGATAAGGGCAGATACGCAGTATTTT. Translated, it gives CAGASGIRADTQYF.

In its sample, this clone was seen a few times. This rearrangement joins TRBV27 to TRBJ1-5; D unresolved. Germline V CDR1 and CDR2: MNHEY, SMNVEV (reference sequence). Trimming left V 5 bases short and J 7 bases short, with 18 bases between. The CDR3 is 15 residues long. In nucleotides, the CDR3 is TGTGCCAGCAGTGCTCGAGAGGGTGTATTACAGCCCCAGCATTTT. Its translation is CASSAREGVLQPQHF.

The chain employs TRBV9 and TRBJ1-2; D not certain. In germline, CDR1 is SGDLS, CDR2 YYNGEE. The V end lost 5 bases, the J end lost 12 bases, and 17 bases lay between the germline ends. This CDR3 spans 12 amino acids. The CDR3 reads CASSIPSPYHTF. For the CDR3, the DNA is TGTGCCAGCAGTATCCCAAGTCCCTACCACACCTTC. The variable domain in full, with the rest retrieved from reference TRBV9 and TRBJ1-2, is DSGVTQTPKHLITATGQRVTLRCSPRSGDLSVYWYQQSLDQGLQFLIQYYNGEERAKGNILERFSAQQFPDLHSELNLSSLELGDSALYFCASSIPSPYHTFGSGTRLTVV.

The chain combines TRBV5-4 with TRBJ2-5; D might be TRBD1 (7 bases). CDR3 length equals 15 residues. With 4 bases removed from V and 5 bases from J, the gap between germline ends came to 18 bases. Germline loops: CDR1 SGHNT, CDR2 YYREEE (reference sequence). Here the CDR3 reads CASSQRQQGRETQYF. The CDR3 bases are TGTGCCAGCAGCCAACGCCAACAGGGGAGGGAGACCCAGTACTTC.

V gene TRBV7-4 combines with J gene TRBJ1-5, with a weak D call TRBD1 (5 bases). The germline gives CDR1 SGHVT, CDR2 SQSDAQ. This CDR3 comprises 15 residues. Trimming cost V 1 base and J 5 bases, with 12 bases left between them. The CDR3 loop is CASSLVLLGHQPQHF. The CDR3 coding sequence is TGTGCCAGCAGCTTAGTATTATTGGGGCATCAGCCCCAGCATTTT.

The gene calls are TRBV4-3 and TRBJ2-7, with D uncertain. This CDR3 region has 13 residues. In germline, CDR1 is LGHNA, CDR2 YSLEER. V lost 4 bases and J 3 bases, leaving 10 bases between the germline ends. CDR3 in DNA: TGCGCCAGCAGCCCCTTTTTAGACTACGAGCAGTACTTC. This gives the protein CASSPFLDYEQYF.

The rearrangement joins TRBV6-5 to TRBJ2-1; 9 nucleotides match TRBD2. The J segment lost 8 bases and the V segment lost 0 bases, leaving 5 bases of the junction unmatched. From germline, CDR1 is MNHEY and CDR2 SVGAGI. The CDR3 has 15 residues. The chain's CDR3 is CASSYSTAGGDEQFF. Written as DNA, the CDR3 is TGTGCCAGCAGTTACTCGACAGCGGGAGGCGATGAGCAGTTCTTC.

The chain joins TRBV11-2 to TRBJ1-2; D is undetermined. The V gene lost 0 bases and the J gene lost 2 bases, with 10 bases spanning the gap. Germline V gene data show CDR1 as SGHAT and CDR2 as FQNNGV. The CDR3 runs 15 residues. CDR3 loop: CASSLDPTRNYGYTF. The CDR3, as DNA: TGTGCCAGCAGCTTAGATCCCACACGAAACTATGGCTACACCTTC.

The chain is built from TRBV2 and TRBJ1-2; D ambiguous. This CDR3 is 15 amino acids long. In germline, CDR1 is SNHLY, CDR2 FYNNEI. Trimming took off 1 base at V and 4 bases at J, with 13 bases between the two ends. The CDR3 DNA is TGTGCCAGCAGTGAAGTTGGGCCAATGGGCTATGGCTACACCTTC. It yields the protein CASSEVGPMGYGYTF.

J is TRBJ1-2 and V is TRBV6-5, with 7 bases matching TRBD1. The V gene end was trimmed by 2 bases and the J gene end by 3 bases; junction bases not matched to a gene: 3. The CDR3 is 14 residues long. Per the germline V gene, CDR1 is MNHEY and CDR2 is SVGAGI. CDR3 residues: CASSYLTGDYGYTF. DNA for the CDR3: TGTGCCAGCAGTTACCTAACAGGGGACTATGGCTACACCTTC.

This clone was observed a single time. The chain joins TRBV6-1 to TRBJ2-3; D remains ambiguous. This CDR3 is built from 13 residues. CDR1 MNHNS and CDR2 SASEGT come from the germline V gene. Trimming stripped 0 bases from V and 5 bases from J, with 6 bases between. The CDR3 sequence is CASSEAPEDTQYF. The CDR3 DNA is TGTGCCAGCAGTGAAGCGCCAGAAGATACGCAGTATTTT.

The chain recombines TRBV7-2 with TRBJ1-2; 7 nucleotides align to TRBD1. The CDR3 runs 13 residues. Germline-derived CDR1 and CDR2 are SGHTA and FQGNSA. The J segment lost 5 bases and the V segment lost 6 bases, leaving 6 bases of the junction unmatched. The CDR3 sequence: CASSYGQAYGYTF. The CDR3 region has the DNA TGTGCCAGCAGTTACGGACAGGCGTATGGCTACACCTTC.

This chain connects TRBV28 to TRBJ1-2; TRBD1 matches 10 bases. Per the germline V gene, CDR1 is MDHEN and CDR2 is SYDVKM. V lost 6 bases, J lost 5 bases, and 3 bases stayed unmatched. The CDR3 loop spans 13 amino acids. CDR3 nucleotide sequence: TGTGCCAGCAGGGGACAGGGGTTGTATGGCTACACCTTC. It codes for CASRGQGLYGYTF.

V and J are TRBV30 and TRBJ1-2; the D gene is possibly TRBD1 (6 bases). Germline values: CDR1 GTSNPN, CDR2 SVGIG (reference sequence). Trimming removed 5 bases from V and 4 bases from J, with 14 bases in between. This CDR3 has 13 amino acids. For the CDR3, the DNA is TGTGCCTGGGGGGGCCCGGCCCCCTATGGCTACACCTTC. Its translation: CAWGGPAPYGYTF.

This chain links TRBV9 with TRBJ2-2; D perhaps matches TRBD2 (5 bases). Germline assignment: CDR1 SGDLS and CDR2 YYNGEE. V was pared by 0 bases and J by 3 bases, with 9 bases between. The CDR3 runs 15 residues. In DNA, the CDR3 is TGTGCCAGCAGCGTAGAAGGGAGTCACACCGGGGAGCTGTTTTTT. It encodes CASSVEGSHTGELFF.

The chain has TRBV6-5 and TRBJ2-2; D possibly corresponds to TRBD1 (6 bases). V gave up 6 bases and J gave up 0 bases, with 11 bases separating them. Germline CDR1 and CDR2: MNHEY and SVGAGI. The CDR3 sequence is 15 residues long. Written as DNA, the CDR3 is TGTGCCAGCAGAGAGGACAGATCGAACACCGGGGAGCTGTTTTTT. Translating gives CASREDRSNTGELFF.

The genes are TRBV7-9 and TRBJ2-1; perhaps TRBD1 as D (6 bases). The CDR3 loop spans 16 amino acids. In germline, CDR1 is SEHNR, CDR2 FQNEAQ (reference sequence). Trimming took 1 base from V and 0 from J, leaving 10 bases between them. The chain's CDR3 is CASSLGPGDSYNEQFF. CDR3 coding DNA: TGTGCCAGCAGCTTAGGTCCAGGGGACTCCTACAATGAGCAGTTCTTC.

The V and J genes are TRBV4-3 and TRBJ1-4; 8 bases are a match to TRBD1. V gave up 5 bases and J gave up 13 bases; unmatched junction bases: 12. CDR3 length: 14 amino acids. Germline-derived CDR1 and CDR2 are LGHNA and YSLEER. CDR3 loop: CASSTTMDRAVLFF. DNA for the CDR3: TGCGCCAGCAGCACTACGATGGACAGGGCCGTACTGTTTTTT.

The chain joins TRBV6-1 to TRBJ2-2, with D possibly TRBD1 on 5 matching bases. Germline V gene sequence: CDR1 MNHNS, CDR2 SASEGT. The ends were cut back, 8 bases at V and 0 bases at J, with 10 bases in the middle. CDR3 length: 14 residues. CDR3 sequence reads: CASGAIPNTGELFF. In DNA form, the CDR3 reads TGTGCCAGCGGGGCAATTCCGAACACCGGGGAGCTGTTTTTT.

This clone occurred once. This chain links TRBV7-8 with TRBJ2-1; 7 bases agree with TRBD1. The CDR3 runs 15 residues. The V gene end was trimmed by 1 base and the J gene end by 6 bases; junction bases not matched to a gene: 6. Per germline, CDR1 SGHVS and CDR2 FQNEAQ. The CDR3 DNA reads TGTGCCAGCAGCTTAGGAAACAGGGGCGGCAATGAGCAGTTCTTC. It yields the protein CASSLGNRGGNEQFF.

The chain links TRBV9 to TRBJ2-7; TRBD1 matches at 8 bases. This CDR3 spans 14 amino acids. J was trimmed by 3 bases and V by 4 bases; bases with no gene match: 6. Germline V lookup: CDR1 SGDLS, CDR2 YYNGEE. The CDR3 DNA reads TGTGCCAGCAGCAAACGACAGGGGAACTACGAGCAGTACTTC. It codes for CASSKRQGNYEQYF.